A single sample gave rise to the 30 T cell receptor beta chains below, sequenced in a study of radiation and T cells in renal cell carcinoma. Sequenced by immunoSEQ multiplex PCR; TCRdb stores in-frame clones only, minus some. The table lists 25,000 to 30,000 clones, approximately 84% of them singletons. Noted time point: blood 2 weeks post-SBRT. As for treatment: 15 Gy SBRT to primary tumor, nephrectomy 4 weeks later. The sample consisted of blood, taken from a patient whose treatment included radiotherapy and nephrectomy. These receptors all come from a man aged 60-69 years with renal cell carcinoma.

J is TRBJ1-3 and V is TRBV4-3; D ambiguous. The CDR3 runs 17 residues. Trimming removed 4 bases at V and 0 bases at J, with 16 bases between. The V gene's germline CDR1 is LGHNA and CDR2 YSLEER. CDR3 amino acids: CASSLASPDPSGNTIYF. The CDR3 DNA sequence: TGCGCCAGCAGCCTAGCGAGTCCGGACCCCTCTGGAAACACCATATATTTT.

This clone was seen only a few times. The V call is TRBV30, the J call TRBJ1-3; D is perhaps TRBD1 (6 bases). The CDR3 has 13 amino acids. Germline assignment: CDR1 GTSNPN and CDR2 SVGIG (reference sequence). The V end was cut by 4 bases, the J end by 4 bases, with 11 bases between. Here the CDR3 reads CAWTRTDGNTIYF. The CDR3 DNA sequence: TGTGCCTGGACCCGGACAGACGGAAACACCATATATTTT.

The chain links TRBV10-3 to TRBJ2-7; no firm D call. The V gene lost 4 bases and the J gene lost 4 bases, with 11 bases spanning the gap. CDR1 is ENHRY, CDR2 SYGVKD, per germline. The CDR3 is made up of 13 amino acids. As DNA, the CDR3 is TGTGCCATCAGTGTAGGGCAGAAATACGAGCAGTACTTC. This encodes CAISVGQKYEQYF.

This chain uses TRBV2 with TRBJ2-2, with D possibly matching TRBD2 (5 bases). The CDR3 loop spans 14 amino acids. The germline V gene has CDR1 SNHLY and CDR2 FYNNEI. Trimming took off 3 bases at V and 1 base at J, with 6 bases between the two ends. The CDR3, as DNA: TGTGCCAGCAGTGAGGACTGGAACACCGGGGAGCTGTTTTTT. This gives the protein CASSEDWNTGELFF.

The genes are TRBV27 and TRBJ2-1; D remains unclear. There are 14 residues in the CDR3. The V gene's germline CDR1 is MNHEY and CDR2 SMNVEV (reference sequence). Deletions cut 5 bases from V and 0 bases from J, with 8 bases between. Here the CDR3 reads CASSPGSSYNEQFF. Written as DNA, the CDR3 is TGTGCCAGCAGTCCAGGAAGCTCCTACAATGAGCAGTTCTTC.

A few counts support this clone. The rearrangement uses TRBV15 and TRBJ2-6, with D unclear. The CDR3 loop spans 15 amino acids. Trimming removed 0 bases from V and 4 bases from J, with 7 bases in between. The V gene's germline CDR1 is LNHNV and CDR2 YYDKDF (reference sequence). The chain's CDR3 is CATSRDVPGANVLTF. CDR3 nucleotides: TGTGCCACCAGCAGAGATGTTCCCGGGGCCAACGTCCTGACTTTC.

Only one count was recorded for this clone. The V and J genes are TRBV2 and TRBJ1-2; no firm D call. The V end was cut by 7 bases, the J end by 6 bases, with 12 bases between. Germline CDR1 SNHLY, CDR2 FYNNEI. The CDR3 has 12 amino acids. CDR3 sequence reads: CASKLEGHGYTF. The CDR3 coding sequence is TGTGCCAGCAAACTCGAAGGGCATGGCTACACCTTC.

This chain connects TRBV2 to TRBJ2-5, with TRBD1 identical over 9 bases. V gave up 10 bases and J gave up 2 bases; unmatched junction bases: 5. This CDR3 is 13 amino acids long. In germline, CDR1 is SNHLY, CDR2 FYNNEI. In nucleotides, the CDR3 is TGTGCCACTCCGGGACAGGGTCAAGAGACCCAGTACTTC. Translation gives CATPGQGQETQYF.

The chain is built from TRBV9 and TRBJ2-3; either TRBD1 or TRBD2 may fit D (6 bases each). This CDR3 spans 15 amino acids. Between the trimmed V and J ends, which lost 0 bases and 9 bases, there was a span of 17 bases. Germline V gene lookup returns CDR1 SGDLS and CDR2 YYNGEE. The CDR3: CASSVGSGGLWTQYF. The CDR3 DNA reads as TGTGCCAGCAGCGTAGGTTCCGGGGGCTTATGGACGCAGTATTTT.

Within the sample, this clone is medium-sized (0.01 to 0.1%). The rearrangement links TRBV7-3 to TRBJ1-1, with D perhaps matching TRBD1 (6 bases). CDR3 length: 13 amino acids. V dropped 5 bases and J dropped 1 base, with 8 bases sitting between them. Germline assignment: CDR1 SGHTA and CDR2 FQGTGA. The CDR3 spells CASSLQGNTEAFF. The CDR3 region has the DNA TGTGCCAGCAGCCTACAGGGGAACACTGAAGCTTTCTTT.

J is TRBJ2-1 and V is TRBV4-3; TRBD1 or TRBD2 may be the D gene (5 bases each). CDR1 is LGHNA, CDR2 YSLEER, per germline. CDR3 length equals 14 residues. Trimming pared 4 bases from V and 9 bases from J, leaving 16 bases between. This CDR3 reads CASSRPDPGSEQFF. The CDR3 DNA reads as TGCGCCAGCAGCCGACCCGATCCAGGGAGTGAGCAGTTCTTC.

J is TRBJ2-7 and V is TRBV6-6, with D maybe TRBD2 (5 bases). The germline gives CDR1 MNHNY, CDR2 SVGAGI (reference sequence). V was cut by 6 bases and J by 0 bases, with 18 bases left in between. CDR3 size: 16 residues. The chain's CDR3 is CASSKAESLSSYEQYF. As DNA, the CDR3 is TGTGCCAGCAGCAAAGCGGAGTCCCTGAGCTCCTACGAGCAGTACTTC.

The chain employs TRBV29-1 and TRBJ1-2; D possibly corresponds to TRBD1 (6 bases). This CDR3 is 12 amino acids long. Germline CDR1 is SQVTM and CDR2 is ANQGSEA. With 7 bases removed from V and 8 bases from J, the gap between germline ends came to 17 bases. CDR3 protein: CSARGGGGGYTF. In nucleotides, the CDR3 is TGCAGCGCCAGGGGAGGTGGTGGCGGCTACACCTTC. Full variable domain (remainder filled in from reference TRBV29-1 and TRBJ1-2): SAVISQKPSRDICQRGTSLTIQCQVDSQVTMMFWYRQQPGQSLTLIATANQGSEATYESGFVIDKFPISRPNLTFSTLTVSNMSPEDSSIYLCSARGGGGGYTFGSGTRLTVV.

This clone occurred once. CDR3 sequence: CASSSGAGGRLTGELFF. CDR3 coding DNA: TGTGCCAGCAGCTCAGGGGCGGGAGGGCGGCTCACCGGGGAGCTGTTTTTT. The chain recombines TRBV7-2 with TRBJ2-2; 9 nucleotides line up with TRBD2. Germline V gives CDR1 SGHTA, CDR2 FQGNSA. Losses at the gene ends were 4 bases for V and 4 bases for J; bases not matched to a gene: 10. The CDR3 runs to 17 residues.

This clone has just one count. The chain couples TRBV5-4 to TRBJ2-6; 9 positions match TRBD2. From germline, CDR1 is SGHNT and CDR2 YYREEE (reference sequence). The CDR3 runs 16 residues. With V trimmed by 9 bases and J by 2 bases, 9 bases remained unmatched. The CDR3 spells CAIPASGKAGANVLTF. The CDR3 bases are TGTGCCATACCCGCTAGCGGGAAGGCTGGGGCCAACGTCCTGACTTTC.

V gene TRBV7-9 combines with J gene TRBJ2-5; a weak D match, TRBD1 (6 bases). The germline gives CDR1 SEHNR, CDR2 FQNEAQ (reference sequence). The CDR3 runs to 15 residues. Trimming took 4 bases from V and 5 from J, leaving 17 bases between them. CDR3 residues: CASSSTDSFGETQYF. The CDR3 nucleotides read TGTGCCAGCAGCTCTACGGACAGCTTCGGGGAGACCCAGTACTTC.

V is TRBV7-7 and J is TRBJ2-3, with D possibly being TRBD1 or TRBD2 (7 bases each). Trimming cost V 5 bases and J 4 bases, with 13 bases left between them. The CDR3 spans 14 residues. The germline CDR1 and CDR2 sequences are SSHAT and FNYEAQ (reference sequence). The CDR3 protein is CASSPTGRADTQYF. The CDR3 nucleotides are TGTGCCAGCAGCCCGACAGGGAGGGCAGATACGCAGTATTTT.

The genes are TRBV6-5 and TRBJ1-2, with 7 bases lining up with TRBD1. The V and J ends lost 8 bases and 0 bases, in that order; junction bases with no gene match: 3. Per the germline V gene, CDR1 is MNHEY and CDR2 is SVGAGI. The CDR3 is made up of 13 amino acids. Here the CDR3 reads CASGDRANYGYTF. CDR3 sequence (DNA): TGTGCCAGCGGCGACAGGGCTAACTATGGCTACACCTTC.

The rearrangement links TRBV20-1 to TRBJ2-5; D is unclear. Germline V CDR1 and CDR2: DFQATT, SNEGSKA (reference sequence). This CDR3 spans 10 amino acids. The V gene lost 5 bases and the J gene lost 5 bases, with 6 bases spanning the gap. The CDR3, as DNA: TGCAGTGCTCACTGGGAGACCCAGTACTTC. This sequence encodes CSAHWETQYF.

The rearrangement links TRBV18 to TRBJ1-3; the D is unclear. CDR3 length: 20 residues. Germline V gene data show CDR1 as KGHSH and CDR2 as LQKENI. V was pared by 2 bases and J by 6 bases, with 29 bases between. For the CDR3, the DNA is TGTGCCAGCTCACCATTTTCAGTATCCTCATTTCCCTTCACTAAAAACACCATATATTTT. It codes for CASSPFSVSSFPFTKNTIYF.

This clone ranks as large (0.1 to 1%). CDR3 loop: CSDTLRDTGELFF. For the CDR3, the DNA is TGCAGCGACACCCTCAGGGACACCGGGGAGCTGTTTTTT. The chain recombines TRBV29-1 with TRBJ2-2, with a weak D call TRBD1 (5 bases). Germline CDR1 SQVTM, CDR2 ANQGSEA. CDR3 length: 13 amino acids. Trimming cost V 7 bases and J 3 bases, with 12 bases left between them.

The rearrangement uses TRBV4-1 and TRBJ2-3; D gene ambiguous. This CDR3 has 12 amino acids. The germline V gene encodes CDR1 MGHRA and CDR2 YSYEKL. V was cut by 1 base and J by 6 bases, with 5 bases left in between. CDR3 amino acids: CASSQVLDTQYF. CDR3 bases: TGCGCCAGCAGCCAAGTACTTGATACGCAGTATTTT.

This chain joins TRBV5-1 and TRBJ2-7; 9 bases map to TRBD1. Germline values: CDR1 SGHRS, CDR2 YFSETQ. J was trimmed by 2 bases and V by 5 bases; bases with no gene match: 8. The CDR3 covers 15 residues. CDR3 sequence: CASSFDRGFAYEQYF. The DNA of the CDR3 is TGCGCCAGCAGTTTCGACAGGGGGTTCGCCTACGAGCAGTACTTC.

The chain combines TRBV7-3 with TRBJ1-1; a weak D match, TRBD1 (5 bases). The CDR3 consists of 14 residues. Trimming took off 5 bases at V and 6 bases at J, with 16 bases between the two ends. Per germline, CDR1 SGHTA and CDR2 FQGTGA. CDR3 residues: CASSLLPGLPEAFF. CDR3 bases: TGTGCCAGCAGCCTTCTGCCAGGGCTTCCTGAAGCTTTCTTT.

As DNA, the CDR3 is TGCGCCAGCAGCTGGAGTACGGGGGGCGGGGCGGACCGCACCGGGGAGCTGTTTTTT. It yields the protein CASSWSTGGGADRTGELFF. This chain uses TRBV5-1 with TRBJ2-2, with D possibly TRBD2 on 7 matching bases. CDR3 length equals 19 residues. The V end lost 3 bases, the J end lost 4 bases, and 25 bases lay between the germline ends. Germline loops: CDR1 SGHRS, CDR2 YFSETQ.

The CDR3 here is CASSFSGFSGNTIYF. The CDR3 DNA reads as TGTGCCAGCAGTTTCTCCGGCTTCTCTGGAAACACCATATATTTT. This chain joins TRBV27 and TRBJ1-3, with D uncertain. The V gene lost 3 bases and the J gene lost 0 bases, with 9 bases spanning the gap. This CDR3 comprises 15 residues. Germline CDR1 reads MNHEY; CDR2 reads SMNVEV (reference sequence).

V is TRBV7-2 and J is TRBJ1-6; 8 nucleotides align to TRBD1. The CDR3 length is 17 residues. Germline V lookup: CDR1 SGHTA, CDR2 FQGNSA. Unmatched junction bases numbered 6, after V lost 2 bases and J lost 3 bases. CDR3 residues: CASSLFRQGIYNSPLHF. Here the CDR3 DNA reads TGTGCCAGCAGCTTATTCCGACAGGGGATCTATAATTCACCCCTCCACTTT.

V is TRBV2 and J is TRBJ2-5; TRBD2 might be the D (5 bases). The DNA end favors TRBJ2-7, so the J call may be wrong. The germline gives CDR1 SNHLY, CDR2 FYNNEI. The CDR3 loop spans 17 amino acids. DNA of the CDR3: TGTGCCAGCAGTGTTGGGAGTTGGTTCAGTAGCTCCTACGAGCAGTACTTC. It specifies CASSVGSWFSSSYEQYF.

The V gene is TRBV19, the J gene TRBJ2-7; D is tentatively TRBD1 or TRBD2 (6 bases each). The CDR3 spans 17 residues. V lost 1 base and J 2 bases, leaving 18 bases between the germline ends. The germline V gene encodes CDR1 LNHDA and CDR2 SQIVND (reference sequence). The CDR3 here is CASSIGGHGTFPYEQYF. As DNA, the CDR3 is TGTGCCAGTAGTATAGGGGGGCATGGGACTTTCCCCTACGAGCAGTACTTC.

This sequence joins TRBV30 and TRBJ1-6, with D possibly being TRBD1 (6 bases). CDR3 length: 14 residues. V shed 2 bases and J shed 7 bases, with 12 bases lying between them. Germline-derived CDR1 and CDR2 are GTSNPN and SVGIG (reference sequence). DNA of the CDR3: TGTGCCTGGAGTAGAACAGGGCGGAATTCACCCCTCCACTTT. Protein sequence: CAWSRTGRNSPLHF.